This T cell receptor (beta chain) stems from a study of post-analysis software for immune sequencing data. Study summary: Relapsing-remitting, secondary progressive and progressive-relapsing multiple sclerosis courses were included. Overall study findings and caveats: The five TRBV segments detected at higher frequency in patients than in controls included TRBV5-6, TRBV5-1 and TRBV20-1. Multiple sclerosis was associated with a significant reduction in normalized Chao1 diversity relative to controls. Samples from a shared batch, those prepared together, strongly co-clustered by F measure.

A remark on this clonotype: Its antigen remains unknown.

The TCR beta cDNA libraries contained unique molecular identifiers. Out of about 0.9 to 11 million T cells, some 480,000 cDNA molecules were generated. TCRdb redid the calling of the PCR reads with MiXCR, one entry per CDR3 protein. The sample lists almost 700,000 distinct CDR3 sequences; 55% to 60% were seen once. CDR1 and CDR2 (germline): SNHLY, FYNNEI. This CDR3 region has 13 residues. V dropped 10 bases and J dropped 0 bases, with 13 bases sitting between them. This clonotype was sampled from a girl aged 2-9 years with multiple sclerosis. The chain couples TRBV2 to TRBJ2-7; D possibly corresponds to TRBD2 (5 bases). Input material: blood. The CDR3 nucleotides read TGTGCCATCGGGGTCCTGAGCTCCTACGAGCAGTACTTC. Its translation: CAIGVLSSYEQYF. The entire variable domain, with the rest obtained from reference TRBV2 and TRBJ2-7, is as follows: EPEVTQTPSHQVTQMGQEVILRCVPISNHLYFYWYRQILGQKVEFLVSFYNNEISEKSEIFDDQFSVERPDGSNFTLKIRSTKLEDSAMYFCAIGVLSSYEQYFGPGTRLTVT.